The table lists the clone carrying this TCR beta chain with a count of one. Its antigen is unidentified. These data originate in a study of shared clonotypes between healthy human individuals. Whole-study findings and limits: Shared clonotypes across all four donors exceeded non-shared ones in generation probability.

There are 12 residues in the CDR3. Trimming stripped 1 base from V and 7 bases from J, with 5 bases between. Germline CDR1 is MGHRA and CDR2 is YSYEKL. The table came from immunoSEQ multiplex PCR; TCRdb's copy has only in-frame clones and leaves some out. The sample has around 1.5 million clones, around 98% seen once. Sequenced input: naive CD4+ T cells sorted from blood. Subset reported: CD45RA+ positively selected. The chain couples TRBV4-1 to TRBJ1-5; D remains ambiguous. This clonotype was obtained from a man between 25 and 39 years old in good health. This chain's CDR3 is CASSQGGQPQHF. The CDR3 DNA sequence: TGCGCCAGCAGCCAAGGAGGGCAGCCCCAGCATTTT.